This entry describes one T cell receptor (beta chain). There are 15 residues in the CDR3. The V gene's germline CDR1 is LGHNA and CDR2 YSLEER. Trimming pared 3 bases from V and 5 bases from J, leaving 14 bases between. The data were taken from a study of blood T cell repertoires in COVID-19. Study summary: The samples span acute and convalescent COVID-19 from the United States, Italy and Spain. Nucleic acid was either cDNA or gDNA, and it came from T cells, B-cell-depleted T cells, or PBMCs.

In the source study's methods: Estimated nucleated cell counts came from reference gene primer amplification. This table comes from immunoSEQ multiplex PCR, and its TCRdb copy is limited to in-frame clones, with some not included. The DNA gave D and trimming, while V, J and clone size come from that table. Here the sample spans hundreds of thousands of clones, roughly four fifths being singletons. The sequencing sample was made of peripheral blood. This clonotype originated in a woman aged 50 to 60 who had recovered from COVID-19. The chain combines TRBV4-3 with TRBJ2-1; TRBD2 is a possible D gene (5 bases). This chain's CDR3 is CASSQAGNPDNEQFF. The CDR3 DNA sequence: TGCGCCAGCAGCCAGGCCGGGAATCCAGACAATGAGCAGTTCTTC.